The 27 T cell receptor beta chains below all came from one sample that was sequenced in a study of CD8+CD57+ T cells in acquired aplastic anemia. It was genomic DNA that served as the template for profiling TCR beta VDJ and CDR3. From the reads, TCRdb called clonotypes with MiXCR, one entry per CDR3 protein. The sample carries about 180,000 distinct CDR3 sequences, roughly 48% recorded once. Patients who underwent sequencing had shown CD8+CD57+ cell expansion by flow cytometry. Sequencing was done on a sample of sorted CD4+, CD8+, or CD8+CD57+ T cells (not recorded which) from PBMCs. Every receptor here comes from a human donor with aplastic anemia.

The chain couples TRBV20-1 to TRBJ2-7; 9 bases agree with TRBD1. Germline-derived CDR1 and CDR2 are DFQATT and SNEGSKA (reference sequence). Losses at the gene ends were 0 bases for V and 7 bases for J; bases not matched to a gene: 10. This CDR3 contains 15 residues. CDR3 bases: TGCAGTGCTAGAGACCTACAGGGGGCAGTGGGTGAGCAGTACTTC. Translated: CSARDLQGAVGEQYF.

The rearrangement joins TRBV7-6 to TRBJ2-7; 9 positions agree with TRBD1. The CDR3 is 14 residues long. From germline, CDR1 is SGHVS and CDR2 FNYEAQ. Trimming removed 4 bases from V and 5 bases from J; junction bases left unmatched: 6. The CDR3 sequence is CASSSTGGRDEQYF. As DNA, the CDR3 is TGTGCCAGCAGCTCGACAGGGGGTCGGGACGAGCAGTACTTC.

This clonotype was seen a handful of times. V usage is TRBV20-1 and J usage is TRBJ2-7; D is possibly TRBD2 (5 bases). This CDR3 has 15 residues. With 0 bases removed from V and 2 bases from J, the gap between germline ends came to 14 bases. Looked up from germline, CDR1 is DFQATT and CDR2 is SNEGSKA (reference sequence). For the CDR3, the DNA is TGCAGTGCTAGAGATTTATACGGGAAAGCCTACGAGCAGTACTTC. It translates to CSARDLYGKAYEQYF.

V usage is TRBV20-1 and J usage is TRBJ1-6; D perhaps matches TRBD1 (5 bases). The CDR3 is made up of 16 amino acids. The V end was cut by 6 bases, the J end by 7 bases, with 22 bases between. Germline V CDR1 and CDR2: DFQATT, SNEGSKA (reference sequence). The CDR3 sequence: CSASSQGGVGNSPLHF. In DNA form, the CDR3 reads TGCAGTGCCAGCAGCCAAGGAGGGGTAGGAAATTCACCCCTCCACTTT.

As regards this clonotype: A much more abundant neighbour one base away suggests this may be a read error. The chain uses TRBV6-1 and TRBJ1-5, with 7 bases identical to TRBD1. Germline V gene data show CDR1 as MNHNS and CDR2 as SASEGT. The CDR3 extends over 14 amino acids. The CDR3 reads CANSPNQGGWPQHF. The CDR3 coding sequence is TGTGCCAACAGTCCCAATCAGGGGGGTTGGCCCCAGCATTTT.

This chain connects TRBV10-3 to TRBJ2-5, with D perhaps matching TRBD2 (6 bases). V gave up 6 bases and J gave up 2 bases, with 13 bases separating them. This CDR3 comprises 14 residues. In germline, CDR1 is ENHRY, CDR2 SYGVKD. CDR3 DNA sequence: TGTGCCATCAGGGGTGGAGGGGATCAAGAGACCCAGTACTTC. This translates into CAIRGGGDQETQYF.

This clonotype was picked up many times. The J gene is TRBJ2-3, the V gene TRBV6-1; TRBD1 agrees at 7 bases. This CDR3 comprises 13 residues. Germline values: CDR1 MNHNS, CDR2 SASEGT. The trim removed 8 bases at V and 5 bases at J, leaving 7 bases unmatched. This chain's CDR3 is CASGSGGRDTQYF. Written as DNA, the CDR3 is TGTGCCAGCGGCTCAGGGGGAAGAGATACGCAGTATTTT.

The rearrangement joins TRBV5-1 to TRBJ2-5; D may match TRBD1 or TRBD2 (5 bases each). Germline V gene data show CDR1 as SGHRS and CDR2 as YFSETQ. V shed 4 bases and J shed 4 bases, with 17 bases lying between them. The CDR3 runs to 15 residues. The CDR3 reads CASSRGPRARETQYF. The CDR3 DNA sequence: TGCGCCAGCAGCAGGGGACCAAGGGCTCGAGAGACCCAGTACTTC.

This clonotype came up a few times. The chain links TRBV2 to TRBJ1-2; D gene unclear. Per germline, CDR1 SNHLY and CDR2 FYNNEI. The V end lost 8 bases, the J end lost 4 bases, and 11 bases lay between the germline ends. The CDR3 sequence is 12 residues long. The CDR3 sequence: CASADIIYGYTF. In DNA form, the CDR3 reads TGTGCCAGCGCTGACATAATCTATGGCTACACCTTC.

CDR3 loop: CATSARLDSYEQYF. CDR3 sequence (DNA): TGTGCCACCAGTGCTAGACTTGACTCCTACGAGCAGTACTTC. The rearrangement joins TRBV24-1 to TRBJ2-7; D gene ambiguous. The CDR3 is 14 amino acids. Germline V gene lookup returns CDR1 KGHDR and CDR2 SFDVKD. Trimming cost V 5 bases and J 0 bases, with 10 bases left between them.

The V gene is TRBV13, the J gene TRBJ2-7; 8 nucleotides align to TRBD1. Germline CDR1 is PRHDT and CDR2 is FYEKMQ (reference sequence). The CDR3 is 15 amino acids. Germline trimming cut 3 bases from V and 4 bases from J; bases unmatched to any gene: 8. CDR3 sequence reads: CASSLDRTGRYEQYF. The CDR3 DNA follows: TGTGCCAGCAGCTTGGATAGGACAGGGCGGTACGAGCAGTACTTC.

Remarks on this clonotype: The germline gene is not matched at one end of the junction; a read error may be the cause. The rearrangement joins TRBV2 to TRBJ1-5; D gene uncertain. CDR1 and CDR2 from the germline V gene are SNHLY and FYNNEI. The CDR3 runs 12 residues. As DNA, the CDR3 is TGTACCAGCAGTGGAGAGGTTTCGGCCCAGCATTTT. This translates into CTSSGEVSAQHF.

This clonotype was recorded many times. The V and J genes are TRBV5-1 and TRBJ1-1; D is perhaps TRBD1 (6 bases). Deletions cut 4 bases from V and 3 bases from J, with 13 bases between. The CDR3 runs 14 residues. Germline V gene data show CDR1 as SGHRS and CDR2 as YFSETQ. As DNA, the CDR3 is TGCGCCAGCAGCATGACAAGGGGGTACACTGAAGCTTTCTTT. Translating gives CASSMTRGYTEAFF.

This clonotype has at least ten counts. The chain has TRBV7-3 and TRBJ2-1; 8 bases fit TRBD1. This CDR3 has 16 amino acids. CDR1 is SGHTA, CDR2 FQGTGA, per germline. Trimming took 5 bases from V and 3 from J; bases not matched to a gene: 9. The CDR3 bases are TGTGCCAGCAGCAAGACAGGGGTGGGGGGCTACAATGAGCAGTTCTTC. Residues: CASSKTGVGGYNEQFF.

This clonotype was counted at least ten times. The genes are TRBV7-3 and TRBJ2-3; possibly TRBD2 for D (6 bases). Germline V lookup: CDR1 SGHTA, CDR2 FQGTGA. V lost 5 bases and J 0 bases, leaving 18 bases between the germline ends. The CDR3 extends over 17 amino acids. The CDR3 here is CASSPVQAGSSTDTQYF. The CDR3 coding sequence is TGTGCCAGCAGCCCCGTGCAGGCGGGGTCTAGCACAGATACGCAGTATTTT.

The chain carries TRBV5-6 and TRBJ1-3; D uncertain. The CDR3 loop spans 17 amino acids. Germline assignment: CDR1 SGHDT and CDR2 YYEEEE. With 2 bases removed from V and 0 bases from J, the gap between germline ends came to 15 bases. Here the CDR3 DNA reads TGTGCCAGCAGCTTCCCTGGGAGGCTGTGCTCTGGAAACACCATATATTTT. Its protein is CASSFPGRLCSGNTIYF.

This clonotype has only one observation. The chain recombines TRBV7-6 with TRBJ2-1; D unresolved. V lost 5 bases and J 3 bases, leaving 8 bases between the germline ends. The germline V gene has CDR1 SGHVS and CDR2 FNYEAQ. CDR3 length: 13 amino acids. The CDR3 region has the DNA TGTGCCAGCAGCCACGAGAACTACAATGAGCAGTTCTTC. It yields the protein CASSHENYNEQFF.

This rearrangement joins TRBV7-3 to TRBJ2-3; the D is unclear. The CDR3 contains 15 residues. Trimming shortened V by 5 bases and J by 3 bases, and 15 bases separated the two germline ends. Germline assignment: CDR1 SGHTA and CDR2 FQGTGA. The CDR3 here is CASSPQRGSTDTQYF. CDR3 sequence (DNA): TGTGCCAGCAGCCCTCAGAGAGGATCGACAGATACGCAGTATTTT.

Comment on this clonotype: Germline is not matched at one junction end, which may reflect a read error. The chain employs TRBV10-3 and TRBJ2-2; 7 nucleotides agree with TRBD1. Germline loops: CDR1 ENHRY, CDR2 SYGVKD. The length of the CDR3 is 15 residues. CDR3: CAISPDRAQTRELLF. The CDR3 DNA reads as TGTGCCATCAGTCCCGACAGGGCGCAGACCAGGGAGCTGCTTTTT.

In the case of this clonotype: One end of the junction does not line up with germline, which may come from a read error. The CDR3 loop is CASRTGSVVNQPEHF. CDR3 DNA sequence: TGTGCCAGCAGGACAGGGAGCGTTGTCAATCAGCCCGAGCATTTT. This chain uses TRBV2 with TRBJ1-5, with 7 positions matching TRBD1. This CDR3 comprises 15 residues. Germline V gives CDR1 SNHLY, CDR2 FYNNEI.

The J gene is TRBJ2-7, the V gene TRBV5-1; D could derive from TRBD1 or TRBD2 (5 bases each). The CDR3 loop spans 13 amino acids. Trimming left V 4 bases short and J 3 bases short, with 11 bases between. The V gene's germline CDR1 is SGHRS and CDR2 YFSETQ. The DNA for the CDR3 is TGCGCCAGCAGCGGGACGGCCGGCTACGAGCAGTACTTC. This translates into CASSGTAGYEQYF.

This clonotype was seen repeatedly, ten times or more. The V gene is TRBV27, the J gene TRBJ1-6, with TRBD1 as a possible D gene (5 bases). V was clipped by 6 bases and J by 0 bases, with 12 bases between them. Germline loops: CDR1 MNHEY, CDR2 SMNVEV (reference sequence). The CDR3 totals 16 residues. As DNA, the CDR3 is TGTGCCAGCAGGGGCGGGACGGTCTCCTATAATTCACCCCTCCACTTT. Translation: CASRGGTVSYNSPLHF.

In this sample, this clonotype turned up a few times. This chain connects TRBV12-3 or TRBV12-4 to TRBJ2-2, with D possibly being TRBD1 (5 bases). The length of the CDR3 is 16 residues. V lost 4 bases, J lost 7 bases, and 19 bases lay in between. The CDR3 protein is CASSSTAFYGGGELFF. For the CDR3, the DNA is TGTGCCAGCAGTTCGACAGCCTTTTACGGTGGCGGGGAGCTGTTTTTT.

This rearrangement joins TRBV24-1 to TRBJ2-5, with 7 bases fitting TRBD2. Trimming removed 4 bases from V and 3 bases from J; junction bases left unmatched: 7. The CDR3 sequence is 15 residues long. Germline assignment: CDR1 KGHDR and CDR2 SFDVKD. CDR3 bases: TGTGCCACCAGTGAATGGCTACGGGGGGAAGAGACCCAGTACTTC. This gives the protein CATSEWLRGEETQYF.

The CDR3 nucleotides are TGTGCCAGCAGCTATGGACCGATAGGGGCCAACGTCCTGACTTTC. This sequence encodes CASSYGPIGANVLTF. V is TRBV7-9 and J is TRBJ2-6, with D uncertain. The CDR3 loop spans 15 amino acids. The ends were cut back, 4 bases at V and 4 bases at J, with 11 bases in the middle. Germline CDR1 SEHNR, CDR2 FQNEAQ (reference sequence).

This clonotype was seen a single time. The rearrangement joins TRBV7-9 to TRBJ2-7, with D tentatively TRBD2 (6 bases). The CDR3 contains 13 residues. The germline gives CDR1 SEHNR, CDR2 FQNEAQ (reference sequence). V was cut by 8 bases and J by 2 bases, with 13 bases left in between. This CDR3 reads CASGGTDTYEQYF. The CDR3 coding sequence is TGTGCCAGCGGGGGGACCGATACCTACGAGCAGTACTTC. Variable domain in full (rest from reference TRBV7-9 and TRBJ2-7): DTGVSQNPRHKITKRGQNVTFRCDPISEHNRLYWYRQTLGQGPEFLTYFQNEAQLEKSRLLSDRFSAERPKGSFSTLEIQRTEQGDSAMYLCASGGTDTYEQYFGPGTRLTVT.

This clonotype was seen many times. The chain carries TRBV12-3 or TRBV12-4 and TRBJ2-5; TRBD2 is a possible D gene (7 bases). CDR3 length: 16 amino acids. Trimming pared 9 bases from V and 2 bases from J, leaving 22 bases between. CDR3 region: CASKGGGPPQQETQYF. The CDR3 DNA follows: TGTGCCAGTAAGGGCGGGGGCCCCCCCCAGCAAGAGACCCAGTACTTC.